Listed below are T cell receptor beta chains from one sample, sequenced in a study of T-cell reconstitution after alpha-beta-depleted transplantation in children. A single record per CDR3 protein comes from TCRdb applying MiXCR to the PCR reads. Of approximately 98,000 distinct CDR3 sequences listed, about 6.5% were seen once; the top ten hold roughly 24%. This material consisted of PBMCs, mostly from graft donor cells, taken 360 days after TCRalphabeta/CD19-depleted stem cell transplant. The source is a male patient between 2 and 15 years old who had a stem cell transplant for acute lymphoblastic leukemia, so the T cells may come from the graft donor. Each CDR3 is given with its conserved first and last residue. D genes are given only for firm matches. Some rows have no size entry. The others give once, few or many, or a class for an expanded clone.

NA	TRBV2	TRBJ2-4	NA	TGTGCCAGCAGTCCCCTGGACAGTCTAGCCAAAAACATTCAGTACTTC	CASSPLDSLAKNIQYF
NA	TRBV12-3/TRBV12-4	TRBJ1-2	NA	TGTGCCAGCAGTATAAACTTGGGGTTTAACTATGGCTACACCTTC	CASSINLGFNYGYTF
many	TRBV28	TRBJ2-1	TRBD1	TGTGCCAGCAGTTTATGGGACAGGGGTTCCTACAATGAGCAGTTCTTC	CASSLWDRGSYNEQFF
many	TRBV25-1	TRBJ2-5	NA	TGTGCCAGTAATGGACGGCTTCAAGAGACCCAGTACTTC	CASNGRLQETQYF
NA	TRBV15	TRBJ1-4	TRBD1	TGTGCCACCAGCAGAGATTTTTTGGGACAGTTTGAAAAACTGTTTTTT	CATSRDFLGQFEKLFF
NA	TRBV10-3	TRBJ2-6	NA	TGTGCCGCCAGGAGGGCGGGGGGGGCCAACGTCCTGACTTTC	CAARRAGGANVLTF
few	TRBV27	TRBJ1-5	NA	TGTGCCAGCAGTTTAGGGGGGCTATATCAGCCCCAGCATTTT	CASSLGGLYQPQHF
few	TRBV5-6	TRBJ1-2	NA	TGTGCCAGCAGCTTGTGGTGGCCAGGGGAAGGGTATGGCTACACCTTC	CASSLWWPGEGYGYTF
many	TRBV29-1	TRBJ2-2	NA	TGCAGCGTTGAGGGAGACCTCTTCACCGGGGAGCTGTTTTTT	CSVEGDLFTGELFF
few	TRBV9	TRBJ2-7	NA	TGTGCCAGCAGCGTAGGGGGGGACGCCTACGAGCAGTACTTC	CASSVGGDAYEQYF
many	TRBV6-2/TRBV6-3	TRBJ2-7	TRBD1	TGTGCCAGCAGTTACCAACCGCTCGGGACAGTTTTTTACGAGCAGTACTTC	CASSYQPLGTVFYEQYF
few	TRBV3-1	TRBJ1-4	NA	TGTGCCAGCAGCCCCACCAGGGTGACTAATGAAAAACTGTTTTTT	CASSPTRVTNEKLFF
few	TRBV11-2	TRBJ1-1	NA	TGTGCCAGCAGCCCTCCGGGGTTTGAAGCTTTCTTT	CASSPPGFEAFF
many	TRBV7-9	TRBJ2-1	NA	TGTGCCAGCAGCTTTTTCCCCAATGAGCAGTTCTTC	CASSFFPNEQFF
few	TRBV9	TRBJ2-7	NA	TGTGCCAGCAGCGGGAGTCGTGGCGAGCAGTACTTC	CASSGSRGEQYF
many	TRBV28	TRBJ1-2	TRBD1	TGTGCCAGCACCATCCTACCCGGGACAGGGGGAAACTATGGCTACACCTTC	CASTILPGTGGNYGYTF
many	TRBV7-9	TRBJ2-7	NA	TGTGCCAGCAGCTTATCCGGGAACCCGTACGAGCAGTACTTC	CASSLSGNPYEQYF
few	TRBV9	TRBJ1-2	NA	TGTGCCAGCAGCCCCCGGGCCCAGGGACGGGGCTACACCTTC	CASSPRAQGRGYTF
few	TRBV7-9	TRBJ2-7	NA	TGTGCCAGCAGTGAGGTCGGGCCCTACGAGCAGTACTTC	CASSEVGPYEQYF
many	TRBV4-2	TRBJ2-2	TRBD1	TGTGCCAGCAGCCAAGATCGGACAGGGGGAACTACCGGGGAGCTGTTTTTT	CASSQDRTGGTTGELFF
NA	TRBV6-5	TRBJ2-2	NA	TGTGCCAGCAGTTACCCAATCTCAGGGGGGTACACCGGGGAGCTGTTTTTT	CASSYPISGGYTGELFF
NA	TRBV9	TRBJ2-3	NA	TGTGCCAGCAGCGTAGCTGGCGGAGGGAGCACAGATACGCAGTATTTT	CASSVAGGGSTDTQYF
few	TRBV20-1	TRBJ2-1	NA	TGCAGTGTTGCGGGAATACGGGAGCAGTTCTTC	CSVAGIREQFF
few	TRBV11-1	TRBJ2-4	TRBD1	TGTGCCAGCAGCAAGACCGGGACAGGGAATATAGAAGCCAAAAACATTCAGTACTTC	CASSKTGTGNIEAKNIQYF
few	TRBV10-3	TRBJ2-5	TRBD2	TGTGCCATCAGTGAGTCCTTAGAACTAGCGGGAGAGACCCAGTACTTC	CAISESLELAGETQYF
many	TRBV12-3/TRBV12-4	TRBJ2-7	NA	TGTGCCAGCAGTCCTTCCCCGCTACAGGGAACCTACGAGCAGTACTTC	CASSPSPLQGTYEQYF
many	TRBV7-6	TRBJ2-3	NA	TGTGCCAGCAGCCCCCGCAGGGCGGTAGATACGCAGTATTTT	CASSPRRAVDTQYF
many	TRBV6-5	TRBJ2-1	TRBD2	TGTGCCAGCACCAAAAGACTAGCGGGGGGGAATGAGCAGTTCTTC	CASTKRLAGGNEQFF
many	TRBV7-3	TRBJ2-1	NA	TGTGCCAGCAGCTTTACCGGGGGATCCTACAATGAGCAGTTCTTC	CASSFTGGSYNEQFF
many	TRBV7-9	TRBJ2-3	NA	TGTGCCAGCAGCTTCCGGAGGGGCAGCACAGATACGCAGTATTTT	CASSFRRGSTDTQYF
NA	TRBV6-2/TRBV6-3	TRBJ2-1	NA	TGTGCCAGCAGTTACCTCGGGCAGTCTCATAACAATGAGCAGTTCTTC	CASSYLGQSHNNEQFF
NA	TRBV4-3	TRBJ2-7	NA	TGCGCCAGCAGCCGGATGCCAGGGGTCGGGGACGAGCAGTACTTC	CASSRMPGVGDEQYF
many	TRBV2	TRBJ2-2	NA	TGTGCCAGCAGTGGCAGGGGGGAGCTGTTTTTT	CASSGRGELFF
many	TRBV7-9	TRBJ1-1	NA	TGTGCCAGCAGCTTAGTTTCCTTTACGAACACTGAAGCTTTCTTT	CASSLVSFTNTEAFF
many	TRBV11-2	TRBJ2-2	TRBD1	TGTGCCAGCAGCTTAGTATCAGGGGGAATGAGATCCGGGGAGCTGTTTTTT	CASSLVSGGMRSGELFF
few	TRBV7-9	TRBJ1-1	NA	TGTGCCAGCAGCATCAGGTTAACTGAAGCTTTCTTT	CASSIRLTEAFF
many	TRBV20-1	TRBJ2-1	TRBD2	TGCTCCCGGACTAGCGGATACAATGAGCAGTTCTTC	CSRTSGYNEQFF
many	TRBV20-1	TRBJ1-2	TRBD1	TGCAGTGCTCGACAGGGTAACTATGGCTACACCTTC	CSARQGNYGYTF
many	TRBV12-3/TRBV12-4	TRBJ2-7	NA	TGTGCCAGCAGTTTAAGTTCACAGGGCCCCTACGAGCAGTACTTC	CASSLSSQGPYEQYF
many	TRBV7-2	TRBJ2-7	NA	TGTGCCAGCAGCTTAGGGCAGGGGAGGTCCTACGAGCAGTACTTC	CASSLGQGRSYEQYF
few	TRBV6-5	TRBJ2-7	NA	TGTGCCAGCAGTTTGTTAGTCAGGGGAGGGGACGAGCAGTACTTC	CASSLLVRGGDEQYF
few	TRBV9	TRBJ2-6	TRBD1	TGTGCCAGCAGCTCTGCAGGGGGCCCTGGGGCCAACGTCCTGACTTTC	CASSSAGGPGANVLTF
many	TRBV12-3/TRBV12-4	TRBJ2-1	TRBD2	TGTGCCAGCACCCAGACTAGCGGGGGGGCCAATGAGCAGTTCTTC	CASTQTSGGANEQFF
few	TRBV4-3	TRBJ2-2	NA	TGCGCCAGCAGCCAGTTAAGGGGTTCCGCCGGGGAGCTGTTTTTT	CASSQLRGSAGELFF
many	TRBV5-1	TRBJ2-7	NA	TGCGCCAGCAGCTTGTCTAGATACGAGCAGTACTTC	CASSLSRYEQYF
many	TRBV24-1	TRBJ2-7	NA	TGTGCCACCAGTGATTCCAAGGGGGGTTCCTACGAGCAGTACTTC	CATSDSKGGSYEQYF
many	TRBV27	TRBJ2-1	TRBD2	TGTGCCAGCAGTTTATGGCTAGCGGCCTACAATGAGCAGTTCTTC	CASSLWLAAYNEQFF
many	TRBV6-2/TRBV6-3	TRBJ1-2	NA	TGTGCCAGCAGTCCTACAGGTTATAGCTACACCTTC	CASSPTGYSYTF
NA	TRBV28	TRBJ2-2	TRBD2	TGTGCCAGCAGTTTATATGGCGGGGGGGCCAAGGGGGAGCTGTTTTTT	CASSLYGGGAKGELFF
NA	TRBV21-1	TRBJ2-7	NA	TGTGCCAGCAGCAAAGTTAGAGAAGGCCCCCACGAGCAGTACTTC	CASSKVREGPHEQYF